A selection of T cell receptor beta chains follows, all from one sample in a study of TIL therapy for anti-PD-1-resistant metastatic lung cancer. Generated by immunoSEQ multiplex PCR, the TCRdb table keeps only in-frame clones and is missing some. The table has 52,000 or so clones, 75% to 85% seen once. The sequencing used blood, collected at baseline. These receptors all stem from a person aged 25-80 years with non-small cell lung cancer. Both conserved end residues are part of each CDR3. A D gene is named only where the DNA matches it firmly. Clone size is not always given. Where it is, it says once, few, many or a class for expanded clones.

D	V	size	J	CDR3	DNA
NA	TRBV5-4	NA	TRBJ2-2	CASSLARVNTGELFF	TGTGCCAGCAGCTTGGCCAGGGTCAACACCGGGGAGCTGTTTTTT
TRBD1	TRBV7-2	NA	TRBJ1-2	CASSLETGAGYGYTF	TGTGCCAGCAGCTTAGAGACAGGGGCTGGGTATGGCTACACCTTC
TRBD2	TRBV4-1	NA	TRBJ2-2	CASSQTLVASGVTGELFF	TGCGCCAGCAGCCAAACATTGGTGGCTAGCGGGGTTACCGGGGAGCTGTTTTTT
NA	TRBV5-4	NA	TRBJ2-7	CASSLDSLEQYF	TGTGCCAGCAGCTTGGACAGTCTCGAGCAGTACTTC
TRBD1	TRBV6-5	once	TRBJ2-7	CASSYSGQGAVEQYF	TGTGCCAGCAGTTACTCGGGACAGGGGGCGGTTGAGCAGTACTTC
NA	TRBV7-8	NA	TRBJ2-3	CASSLAFRGAEYF	TGTGCCAGCAGCTTAGCGTTCAGAGGGGCGGAGTATTTT
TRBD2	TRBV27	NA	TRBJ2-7	CASRTQTIPGLAFHEQYF	TGTGCCAGCAGAACCCAAACGATTCCGGGACTAGCATTCCACGAGCAGTACTTC
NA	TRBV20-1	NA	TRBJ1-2	CSASSNRDGYTF	TGCAGTGCTAGTTCCAACAGGGACGGCTACACCTTC
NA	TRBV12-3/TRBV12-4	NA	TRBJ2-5	CASSQTETETQYF	TGTGCCAGCAGCCAGACAGAGACGGAGACCCAGTACTTC
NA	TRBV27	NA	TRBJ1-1	CASSLSFGYEAFF	TGTGCCAGCAGTTTATCATTTGGGTATGAAGCTTTCTTT
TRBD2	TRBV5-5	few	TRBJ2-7	CASSFDPAGAYEQYF	TGTGCCAGCAGCTTTGACCCGGCGGGAGCCTACGAGCAGTACTTC
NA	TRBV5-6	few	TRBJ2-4	CASSIGDIQYF	TGTGCCAGCAGCATCGGTGACATTCAGTACTTC
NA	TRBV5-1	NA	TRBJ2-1	CASSLERANEQFF	TGCGCCAGCAGCTTGGAGAGGGCCAATGAGCAGTTCTTC
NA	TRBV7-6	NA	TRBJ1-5	CASSEAGINQPQHF	TGTGCCAGCAGCGAGGCAGGGATTAATCAGCCCCAGCATTTT
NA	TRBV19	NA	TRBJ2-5	CASSIERAETQYF	TGTGCCAGTAGTATTGAAAGGGCAGAGACCCAGTACTTC
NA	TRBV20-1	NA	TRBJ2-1	CSAETANEQFF	TGCAGTGCCGAGACAGCCAATGAGCAGTTCTTC
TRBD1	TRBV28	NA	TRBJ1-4	CASSLGLQRRTGQNEKLFF	TGTGCCAGCAGTTTAGGGTTACAGCGAAGGACAGGGCAAAATGAAAAACTGTTTTTT
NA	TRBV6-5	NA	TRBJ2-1	CASSYNRFSGYNEQFF	TGTGCCAGCAGTTATAACCGGTTCTCAGGTTACAATGAGCAGTTCTTC